The subject of this entry is one T cell receptor beta chain. Its antigen is still unknown. It may be a read error: a sequence one base away is much more abundant. This record belongs to a study of regulatory T cells in long-lasting Graves disease. Notes on the study in general: Newly diagnosed patients had higher TCR diversity than persistent Graves' patients did.

Time point in this sample: newly diagnosed GD, antithyroid drugs for less than 3 months. PBMC-extracted RNA yielded the TCR library. It was American Thyroid Association guidelines that determined Graves' disease diagnosis. The germline V gene has CDR1 SNHLY and CDR2 FYNNEI. The V gene end was trimmed by 3 bases and the J gene end by 10 bases; junction bases not matched to a gene: 14. CDR3 length equals 16 residues. Construction of TCR beta libraries relied on iRepertoire HTBI primers and on Arm-PCR targeting CDR3 regions. TCRdb re-derived calls from the multiplex PCR reads in MiXCR, one entry per CDR3 protein. Seen here are around 400,000 distinct CDR3 sequences, 15% observed once, and the top ten hold about a fifth.

The chain joins TRBV2 to TRBJ2-1; 8 bases map to TRBD2. The material was peripheral blood mononuclear cells (PBMCs), obtained at new diagnosis, from a patient treated with antithyroid drugs. This TCR was sampled from a female donor with Graves disease. In nucleotides, the CDR3 is TGTGCCAGCAGTGATCCAGCGGGAGATGTCGCCTACGAGCAGTTCTTC. This encodes CASSDPAGDVAYEQFF. The full variable domain, completed using reference TRBV2 and TRBJ2-1, is EPEVTQTPSHQVTQMGQEVILRCVPISNHLYFYWYRQILGQKVEFLVSFYNNEISEKSEIFDDQFSVERPDGSNFTLKIRSTKLEDSAMYFCASSDPAGDVAYEQFFGPGTRLTVL.